Reported below is one TCR beta chain. Its specificity is unknown. This CDR3 is 13 amino acids long. CDR1 SQVTM and CDR2 ANQGSEA come from the germline V gene. The sorting of each CD8+ T cell subset was done in triplicate, at roughly 310,000 cells each. CD45RO-CCR7+CD27+CD95- defined naive CD8+ T cells. Libraries of TRB cDNA were made by 5' RACE and carried UMIs. One entry per CDR3 protein, without DNA, is what TCRdb gives after re-calling the 5' RACE reads. This sample's table has approximately 120,000 distinct CDR3 sequences. This entry is derived from a study of CXCR3-negative and CXCR3-positive naive CD8 T cells. Study-wide results and limits: Naive cells that were CXCR3-negative or CXCR3-positive used TRBV-TRBJ genes alike, while memory cells diverged. In both naive subsets diversity was comparably high, whereas memory CD8+ cells showed much lower diversity. Hydrophobicity was higher for TRB CDR3s found in CXCR3-positive naive cells than in CXCR3-negative naive cells.

The clonotype was recovered from a human donor in good health. Some clones in this sample may be carry-over from other donors' samples. Sequencing was carried out using naive CXCR3+ CD8+ T cells from blood. The subset here: CD45RO-CCR7+CD27+CD95- naive CD8+ T cells expressing CXCR3 (TNR3+). The chain couples TRBV29-1 to TRBJ1-1; lacking DNA, the TRBD1 call made by TCRdb goes unchecked. The CDR3 loop is CSSRTGGWTEAFF.